There are many counts of the clone carrying this T cell receptor (beta chain). Its antigen is not identified. The sample originates from a study of metastatic and nonmetastatic thyroid tumors. Study-level information: The study looked at repertoires side by side in blood and in tumor or nodule tissue from malignant and benign thyroid patients. Study-level results: Benign nodules were reported to have significantly lower TCR beta diversity than malignant thyroid tumors, in blood and tumor.

There were no patients who had received any treatment before thyroid surgery. The CDR3 runs 17 residues. Trimming stripped 3 bases from V and 1 base from J, with 18 bases between. Looked up from germline, CDR1 is LNHDA and CDR2 is SQIVND (reference sequence). Authors' analysis steps: Differences in CDR3 between clinicopathological groups were drawn on to build a classifier intended to discriminate distant-metastatic papillary thyroid cancer patients. TCRdb re-called clones via MiXCR from the PCR reads. V and J calls and clone size were set by TCRdb, not the authors. The sample yields tens of thousands of clones, roughly a third seen once.

The chain carries TRBV19 and TRBJ1-1; D perhaps matches TRBD1 (5 bases). Sequenced input: blood. The TCR originated in a female donor with papillary thyroid cancer or a benign thyroid nodule (not recorded which). Some clones in this sample may be carry-over from other donors' samples. This CDR3 is CASSMGLGVTSNTEAFF. As DNA, the CDR3 is TGTGCCAGTAGTATGGGATTGGGGGTGACCTCGAACACTGAAGCTTTCTTT.